This T cell receptor beta chain was identified in a study of cytomegalovirus exposure and HLA in healthy donors. Researchers ran the PCR with 60 Vbeta and 13 Jbeta primers. Assay: immunoSEQ multiplex PCR; the TCRdb copy retains only in-frame clones and omits some. Found here are under 150,000 clones, more than 75% of them singletons; the top ten hold 5% to 7.5%. The germline CDR1 and CDR2 sequences are SGHRS and YFSETQ. The CDR3 contains 18 residues. Germline trimming cut 0 bases from V and 3 bases from J; bases unmatched to any gene: 7. Sequenced: PBMCs. This chain connects TRBV5-1 to TRBJ2-7; 15 positions match TRBD2. This sequence was found in a woman aged 40 to 55 in good health and CMV-seropositive. This chain's CDR3 is CASSLGTSGRALDYEQYF. The CDR3 nucleotides are TGCGCCAGCAGCTTGGGGACTAGCGGGAGGGCCTTAGACTACGAGCAGTACTTC.